The TCR beta chain described here comes from a study of T cell clonality in common variable immunodeficiency. Notes on the study in general: CVID subjects shared fewer TCRbeta clones than healthy controls did.

This clone was recorded at least ten times. Its specificity is not known. The CDR3 extends 3 residues past the end of the read, so its final part is completed from the germline J gene. This table comes from immunoSEQ multiplex PCR, and its TCRdb copy is limited to in-frame clones, with some not included. The sample was found to contain approximately 37,000 clones, and every one recurs. Blood samples were heparinized, roughly 4.5 to 8.5 ml per donor. The CDR3 is made up of 14 amino acids. V trimming: 5 bases; J trimming: 7 bases; junction bases outside the gene matches: 4. Germline V gives CDR1 SGHTA, CDR2 FQGTGA.

Material: peripheral blood mononuclear cells. This TCR derives from a person between 18 and 70 years old in good health. The chain joins TRBV7-3 to TRBJ2-2; TRBD2 matches at 10 bases. Here the CDR3 reads CASSPRLAGGELFF. The part of the CDR3 DNA that was read is TGTGCCAGCAGCCCAAGACTAGCGGGCGGGGAG.